Described below is a single TCR beta chain sequence and its context. CD8 cells regarded as naive lacked CD45RO, were positively chosen for CCR7, and omitted terminally differentiated effector memory CD45RA+ cells. Trimming took off 1 base at V and 4 bases at J, with 5 bases between the two ends. The germline V gene encodes CDR1 SSHAT and CDR2 FNYEAQ (reference sequence). This CDR3 contains 13 residues. As processed by the authors: ImmunoSEQ junction-only sequences lacked quality scores, so their filtering differed. This table comes from immunoSEQ multiplex PCR, and its TCRdb copy is limited to in-frame clones, with some not included. V and J calls and clone size are as listed in that table; D and trimming were resolved from the DNA. The sample has nearly 600,000 clones; roughly 95% are singletons. These data belong to a study of shared clonotypes between healthy human individuals.

The gene calls are TRBV7-7 and TRBJ1-3, with D uncertain. The clonotype comes from a woman in her 30s in good health. Specimen: naive CD8+ T cells sorted from blood. The CDR3 is CASSLGRGNTIYF. The CDR3 DNA reads as TGTGCCAGCAGCTTAGGAAGGGGAAACACCATATATTTT.